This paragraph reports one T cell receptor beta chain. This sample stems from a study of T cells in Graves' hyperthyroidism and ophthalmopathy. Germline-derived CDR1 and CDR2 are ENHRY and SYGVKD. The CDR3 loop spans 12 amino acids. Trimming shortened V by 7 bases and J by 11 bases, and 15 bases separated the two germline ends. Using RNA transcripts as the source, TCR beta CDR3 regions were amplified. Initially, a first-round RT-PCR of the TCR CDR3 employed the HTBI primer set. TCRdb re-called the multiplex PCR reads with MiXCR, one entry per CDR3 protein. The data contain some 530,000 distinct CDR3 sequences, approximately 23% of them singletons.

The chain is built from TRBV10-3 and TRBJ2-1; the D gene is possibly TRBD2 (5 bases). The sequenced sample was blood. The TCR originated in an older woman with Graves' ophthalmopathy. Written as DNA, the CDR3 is TGTGCCATCAACGGCCAAGGAGGCCAGCAGTTCTTC. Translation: CAINGQGGQQFF.